This T cell receptor (beta chain) was captured by sequencing in a study of T-cell memory formation after mild COVID-19. TCRdb independently ran MiXCR on the 5' RACE reads; one entry per CDR3 protein. Of about 240,000 distinct CDR3 sequences listed, over 8.5% are singletons. CDR3 length: 12 residues. Germline V CDR1 and CDR2: SGHTA, FQGNSA. Trimming left V 3 bases short and J 6 bases short, with 5 bases between. Many counts were recorded for this clonotype. The receptor was derived from a man younger than 35 who had mild COVID-19 (a few samples of this study predate the infection). Cell type and time point are not known. The sample consisted of PBMCs or a T cell subset sorted from them (not recorded which). This chain uses TRBV7-2 with TRBJ2-2; no firm D call. The CDR3 loop reads CASSFFPGELFF. The CDR3 DNA follows: TGTGCCAGCAGCTTTTTTCCCGGGGAGCTGTTTTTT.